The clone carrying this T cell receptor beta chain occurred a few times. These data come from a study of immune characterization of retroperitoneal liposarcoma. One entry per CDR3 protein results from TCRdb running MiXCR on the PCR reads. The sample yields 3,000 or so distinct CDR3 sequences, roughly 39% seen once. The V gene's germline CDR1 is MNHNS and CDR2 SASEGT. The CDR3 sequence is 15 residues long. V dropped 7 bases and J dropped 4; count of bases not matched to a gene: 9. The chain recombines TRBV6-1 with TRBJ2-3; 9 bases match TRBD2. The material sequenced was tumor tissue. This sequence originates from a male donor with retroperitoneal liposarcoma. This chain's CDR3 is CASTSGTSRADTQYF. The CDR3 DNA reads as TGTGCCAGCACTTCCGGGACTAGCAGGGCAGATACGCAGTATTTT.